Each of the 10 T cell receptor beta chains below was sequenced from the same sample in a study of blood T cells in healthy people across ages. The second PCR ran about 6 to 11 cycles with a sample-barcoded 5' primer and J-beta primers. TCRdb re-called the 5' RACE reads through MiXCR, storing one row per CDR3 protein. The table has 650,000 to 800,000 distinct CDR3 sequences, approximately 52% seen once. Sequencing input: blood. The origin of the receptors is a woman of 80 years or more in good health.

As concerns this clonotype: A much larger clonotype is one base distant, so this may be a read error. The chain is built from TRBV6-2 or TRBV6-3 and TRBJ2-5; D is unclear. The J call may be wrong; the DNA end is better matched by TRBJ2-4. From germline, CDR1 is MNHEY and CDR2 SVGEGT. The CDR3 is 15 amino acids. For the CDR3, the DNA is TGTGCCAGCGGTCAGAGAATAGTAGCCAAAAACATTCAGTACTTC. It encodes CASGQRIVAKNIQYF.

In its sample, this clonotype was seen once. Sequence at one end of the junction differs from germline and may be a read error. The chain uses TRBV4-1 and TRBJ2-1, with 12 bases matching TRBD2. Germline V gene data show CDR1 as MGHRA and CDR2 as YSYEKL. The CDR3 sequence is 20 residues long. Here the CDR3 reads CASSQVWASGRAGAFNEQFF. The CDR3 nucleotides read TGTGCCAGCAGCCAAGTATGGGCTAGCGGGAGGGCAGGAGCGTTTAATGAGCAGTTCTTC.

The J gene is TRBJ2-1, the V gene TRBV6-5; 9 bases are shared with TRBD2. V lost 2 bases, J lost 0 bases, and 2 bases stayed unmatched. Germline lookup yields CDR1 MNHEY and CDR2 SVGAGI. There are 16 residues in the CDR3. The CDR3 bases are TGTGCCAGCAGTTACGCGGGGGGGAGCTCCTACAATGAGCAGTTCTTC. Its protein is CASSYAGGSSYNEQFF.

Turning to this clonotype: At one of its ends the junction is not consistent with the germline gene, which may arise from a read error. The chain has TRBV12-3 or TRBV12-4 and TRBJ2-5; D gene uncertain. The CDR3 length is 11 residues. Here the CDR3 reads CARVREDTQYF. Here the CDR3 DNA reads TGTGCCAGAGTGAGAGAAGATACCCAGTACTTC.

In its sample, this clonotype was seen once. This chain links TRBV5-5 with TRBJ2-3, with D uncertain. The CDR3 has 11 residues. Trimming left V 2 bases short and J 6 bases short, with 4 bases between. Germline values: CDR1 SGHKS, CDR2 YYEKEE (reference sequence). CDR3 amino acids: CASSFDDTQYF. CDR3 in DNA: TGTGCCAGCAGCTTCGACGATACGCAGTATTTT. The full variable domain, completed using reference TRBV5-5 and TRBJ2-3, is DAGVTQSPTHLIKTRGQQVTLRCSPISGHKSVSWYQQVLGQGPQFIFQYYEKEERGRGNFPDRFSARQFPNYSSELNVNALLLGDSALYLCASSFDDTQYFGPGTRLTVL.

This clonotype showed up many times. The CDR3 loop is CASSYSRGEVGLGANVLTF. As DNA, the CDR3 is TGTGCCAGCAGTTACTCGAGAGGGGAAGTGGGTTTAGGGGCCAACGTCCTGACTTTC. This chain links TRBV6-5 with TRBJ2-6; D may match TRBD1 or TRBD2 (5 bases each). From germline, CDR1 is MNHEY and CDR2 SVGAGI. The CDR3 extends over 19 amino acids. V was clipped by 0 bases and J by 4 bases, with 19 bases between them.

In regard to this clonotype: Sequence at one end of the junction differs from germline and may be a read error. V is TRBV4-2 and J is TRBJ2-1; tentatively, D is TRBD2 (5 bases). Germline values: CDR1 LGHNA, CDR2 YNFKEQ. The CDR3 runs to 15 residues. CDR3 amino acids: CTSSWAGSSYNEQFF. The CDR3 DNA reads as TGTACCAGCAGTTGGGCGGGCTCATCCTACAATGAGCAGTTCTTC.

This clonotype has a handful of counts. CDR3 region: CASSQGLGWTDTQYF. Here the CDR3 DNA reads TGTGCCAGCAGCCAAGGGCTAGGTTGGACAGATACGCAGTATTTT. The chain couples TRBV3-1 to TRBJ2-3; D is undetermined. The germline V gene has CDR1 LGHDT and CDR2 YNNKEL (reference sequence). The CDR3 spans 15 residues. The V end was cut by 1 base, the J end by 3 bases, with 11 bases between.

The gene calls are TRBV28 and TRBJ1-2; D unclear. Germline-derived CDR1 and CDR2 are MDHEN and SYDVKM. V was clipped by 4 bases and J by 4 bases, with 10 bases between them. This CDR3 is 13 amino acids long. This CDR3 is CASSSIPIYGYTF. The CDR3 region has the DNA TGTGCCAGCAGTTCCATACCAATCTATGGCTACACCTTC.

The chain uses TRBV5-1 and TRBJ1-4, with TRBD1 identical over 9 bases. This CDR3 has 15 residues. After removal of 4 bases from V and 6 bases from J, the junction contained 7 bases not matched to a gene. In germline, CDR1 is SGHRS, CDR2 YFSETQ. CDR3 sequence reads: CASSVAGTGYEKLFF. CDR3 bases: TGCGCCAGCAGCGTAGCCGGGACAGGGTATGAAAAACTGTTTTTT.